This TCR beta chain was documented in a study of radiotherapy plus CTLA-4 blockade in lung cancer. The data were produced by immunoSEQ multiplex PCR, yet TCRdb's version contains in-frame clones alone and is incomplete. The sample lists about 45,000 clones; about two thirds were seen once. This sequence originates from a human donor with non-small cell lung cancer who had a partial response to radiotherapy plus ipilimumab. Sequenced here: peripheral blood, sampled from a patient treated with radiotherapy plus ipilimumab.

In nucleotides, the CDR3 is TGTGCCAGCACCCGTACAGGGTGGGGTAAGAACACTGAAGCTTTCTTT. It codes for CASTRTGWGKNTEAFF. V is TRBV7-3 and J is TRBJ1-1; D perhaps matches TRBD1 (6 bases). CDR1 and CDR2 (germline): SGHTA, FQGTGA. The CDR3 consists of 16 residues. V lost 7 bases and J lost 1, with 19 bases in between.